Sequencing of this TCR beta chain was carried out in a study of PD-1 blockade in classical Hodgkin lymphoma. Documented time point: cycle 4 day 1 (C4D1), after five to seven weeks of nivolumab. All patients relapsed after autologous stem cell transplantation, and brentuximab vedotin exposure varied. This CDR3 region has 16 residues. Deletions cut 0 bases from V and 3 bases from J, with 12 bases between. Produced via immunoSEQ multiplex PCR; TCRdb's table is partial and in-frame only. This sample yields tens of thousands of clones, of which over 70% are seen a single time; less than 20% belongs to the top ten.

The sequenced sample was peripheral blood mononuclear cells (PBMCs), obtained before the fourth cycle of nivolumab. The sequence derives from a human donor with classical Hodgkin lymphoma. The J gene is TRBJ1-5, the V gene TRBV23-1; tentatively, D is TRBD1 (5 bases). TRBV23-1 is filed as an ORF, its function uncertain. CDR3 loop: CASSQSGRVPNQPQHF. For the CDR3, the DNA is TGCGCCAGCAGTCAATCTGGCAGGGTCCCCAATCAGCCCCAGCATTTT.